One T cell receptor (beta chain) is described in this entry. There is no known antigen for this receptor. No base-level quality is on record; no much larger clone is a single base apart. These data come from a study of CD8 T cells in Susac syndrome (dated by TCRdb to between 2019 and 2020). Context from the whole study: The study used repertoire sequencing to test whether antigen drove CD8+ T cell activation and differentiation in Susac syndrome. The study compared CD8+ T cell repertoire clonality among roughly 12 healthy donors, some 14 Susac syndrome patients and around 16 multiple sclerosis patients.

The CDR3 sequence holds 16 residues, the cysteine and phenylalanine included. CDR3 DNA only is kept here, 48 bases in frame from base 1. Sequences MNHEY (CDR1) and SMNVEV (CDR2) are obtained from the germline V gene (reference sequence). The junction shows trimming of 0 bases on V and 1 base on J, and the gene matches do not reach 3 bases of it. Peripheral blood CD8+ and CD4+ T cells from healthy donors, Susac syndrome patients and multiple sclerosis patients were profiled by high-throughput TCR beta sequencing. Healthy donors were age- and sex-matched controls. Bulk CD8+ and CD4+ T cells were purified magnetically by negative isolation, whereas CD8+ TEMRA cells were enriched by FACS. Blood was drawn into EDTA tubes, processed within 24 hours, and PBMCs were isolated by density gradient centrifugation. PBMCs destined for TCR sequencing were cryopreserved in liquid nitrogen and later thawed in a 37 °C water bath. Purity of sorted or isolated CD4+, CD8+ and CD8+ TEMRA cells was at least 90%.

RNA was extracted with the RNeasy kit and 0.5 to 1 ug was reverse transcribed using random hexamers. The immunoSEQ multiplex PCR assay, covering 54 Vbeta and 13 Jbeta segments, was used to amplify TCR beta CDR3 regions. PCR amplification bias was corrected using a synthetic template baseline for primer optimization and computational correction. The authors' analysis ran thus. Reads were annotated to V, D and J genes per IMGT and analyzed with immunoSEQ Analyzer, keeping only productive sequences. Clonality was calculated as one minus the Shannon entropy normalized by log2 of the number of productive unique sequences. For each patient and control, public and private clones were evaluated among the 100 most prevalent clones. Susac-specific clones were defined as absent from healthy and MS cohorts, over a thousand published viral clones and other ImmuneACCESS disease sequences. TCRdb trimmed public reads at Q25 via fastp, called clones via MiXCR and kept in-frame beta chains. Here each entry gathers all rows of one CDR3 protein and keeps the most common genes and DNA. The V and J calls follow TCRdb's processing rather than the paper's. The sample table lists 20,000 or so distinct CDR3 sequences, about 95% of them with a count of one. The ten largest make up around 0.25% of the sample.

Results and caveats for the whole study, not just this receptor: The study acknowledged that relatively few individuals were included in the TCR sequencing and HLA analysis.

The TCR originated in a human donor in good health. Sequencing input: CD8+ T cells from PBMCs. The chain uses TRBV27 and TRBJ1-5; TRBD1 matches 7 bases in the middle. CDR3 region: CASSLSMTGSNQPQHF. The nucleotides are TGTGCCAGCAGTTTATCGATGACAGGGAGCAATCAGCCCCAGCATTTT.